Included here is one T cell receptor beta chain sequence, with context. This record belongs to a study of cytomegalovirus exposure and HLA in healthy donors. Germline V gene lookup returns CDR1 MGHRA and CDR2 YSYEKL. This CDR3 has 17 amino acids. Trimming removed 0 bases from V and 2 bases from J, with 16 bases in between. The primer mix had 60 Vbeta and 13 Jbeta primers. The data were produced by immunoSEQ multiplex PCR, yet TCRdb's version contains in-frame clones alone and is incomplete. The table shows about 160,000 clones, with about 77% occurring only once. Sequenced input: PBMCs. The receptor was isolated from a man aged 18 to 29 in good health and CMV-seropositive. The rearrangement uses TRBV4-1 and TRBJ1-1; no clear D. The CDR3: CASSQESLGRINTEAFF. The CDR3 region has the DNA TGCGCCAGCAGCCAAGAGTCGTTGGGCAGGATTAACACTGAAGCTTTCTTT.